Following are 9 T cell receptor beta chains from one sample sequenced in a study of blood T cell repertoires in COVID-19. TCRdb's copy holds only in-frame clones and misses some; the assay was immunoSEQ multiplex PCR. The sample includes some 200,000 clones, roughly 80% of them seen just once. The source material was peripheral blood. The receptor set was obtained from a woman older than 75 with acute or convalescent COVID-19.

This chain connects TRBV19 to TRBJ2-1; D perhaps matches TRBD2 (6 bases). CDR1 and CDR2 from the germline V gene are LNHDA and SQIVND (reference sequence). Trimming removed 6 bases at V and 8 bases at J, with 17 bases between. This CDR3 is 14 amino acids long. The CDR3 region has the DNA TGTGCCAGTAGCATCCAACCCGGCGGGGATGAGCAGTTCTTC. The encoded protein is CASSIQPGGDEQFF.

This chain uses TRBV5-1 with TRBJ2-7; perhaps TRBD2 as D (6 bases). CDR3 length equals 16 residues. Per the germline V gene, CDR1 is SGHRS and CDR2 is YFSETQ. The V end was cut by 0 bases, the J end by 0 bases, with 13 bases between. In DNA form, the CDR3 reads TGCGCCAGCAGCTTGGCAGCTAGCGCCAGCTCCTACGAGCAGTACTTC. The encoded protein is CASSLAASASSYEQYF.

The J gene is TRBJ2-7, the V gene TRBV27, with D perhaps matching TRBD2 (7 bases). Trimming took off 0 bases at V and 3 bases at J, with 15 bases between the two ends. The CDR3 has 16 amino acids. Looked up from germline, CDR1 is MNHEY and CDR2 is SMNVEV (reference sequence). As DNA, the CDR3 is TGTGCCAGCAGTTTATCCTGGGTAGGGGGGGTCTACGAGCAGTACTTC. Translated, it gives CASSLSWVGGVYEQYF.

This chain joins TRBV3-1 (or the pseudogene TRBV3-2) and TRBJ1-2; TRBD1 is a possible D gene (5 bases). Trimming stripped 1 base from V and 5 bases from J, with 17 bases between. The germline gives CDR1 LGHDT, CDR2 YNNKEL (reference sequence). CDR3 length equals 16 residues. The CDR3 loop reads CASSQGPASGVYGYTF. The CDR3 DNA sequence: TGTGCCAGCAGCCAAGGGCCGGCATCGGGGGTTTATGGCTACACCTTC.

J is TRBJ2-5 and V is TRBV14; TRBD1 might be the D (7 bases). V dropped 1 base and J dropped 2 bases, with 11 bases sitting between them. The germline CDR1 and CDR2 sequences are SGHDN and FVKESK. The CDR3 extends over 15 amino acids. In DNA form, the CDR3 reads TGTGCCAGCAGCCAAGCACAGGGGAGGCAAGAGACCCAGTACTTC. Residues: CASSQAQGRQETQYF.

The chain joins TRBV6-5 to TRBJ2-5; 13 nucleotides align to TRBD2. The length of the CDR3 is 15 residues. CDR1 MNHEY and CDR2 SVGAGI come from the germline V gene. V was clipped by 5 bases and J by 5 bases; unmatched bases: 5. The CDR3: CASSRTSGRGETQYF. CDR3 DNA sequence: TGTGCCAGCAGTCGGACTAGCGGGAGAGGTGAGACCCAGTACTTC.

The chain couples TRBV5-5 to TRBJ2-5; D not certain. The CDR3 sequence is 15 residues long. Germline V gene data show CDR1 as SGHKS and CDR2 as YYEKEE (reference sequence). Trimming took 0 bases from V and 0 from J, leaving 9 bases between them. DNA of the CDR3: TGTGCCAGCAGCTTGGGGGCCCAGGACCAAGAGACCCAGTACTTC. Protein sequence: CASSLGAQDQETQYF.

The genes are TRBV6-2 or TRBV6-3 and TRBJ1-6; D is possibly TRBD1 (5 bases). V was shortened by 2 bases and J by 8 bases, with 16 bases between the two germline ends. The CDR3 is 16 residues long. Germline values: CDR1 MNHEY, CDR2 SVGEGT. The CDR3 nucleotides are TGTGCCAGCAGTTACAAGGCGGGGACGGGGGATTCACCCCTCCACTTT. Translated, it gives CASSYKAGTGDSPLHF.

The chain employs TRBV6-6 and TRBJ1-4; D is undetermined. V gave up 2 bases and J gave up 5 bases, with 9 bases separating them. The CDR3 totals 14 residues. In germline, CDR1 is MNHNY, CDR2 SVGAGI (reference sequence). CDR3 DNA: TGTGCCAGCAGTTACCCCGAGGAGAATGAAAAACTGTTTTTT. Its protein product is CASSYPEENEKLFF.